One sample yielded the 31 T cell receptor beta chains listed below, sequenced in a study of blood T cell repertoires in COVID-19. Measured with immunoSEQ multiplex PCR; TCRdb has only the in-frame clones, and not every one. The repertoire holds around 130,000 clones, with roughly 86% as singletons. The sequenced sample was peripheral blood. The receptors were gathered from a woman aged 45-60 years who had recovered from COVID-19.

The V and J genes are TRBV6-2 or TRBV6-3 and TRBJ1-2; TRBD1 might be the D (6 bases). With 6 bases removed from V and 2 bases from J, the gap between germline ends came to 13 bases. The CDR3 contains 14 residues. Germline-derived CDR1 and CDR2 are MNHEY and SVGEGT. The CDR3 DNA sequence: TGTGCCAGCAGCCGCGCGGGGGGCAACTATGGCTACACCTTC. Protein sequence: CASSRAGGNYGYTF.

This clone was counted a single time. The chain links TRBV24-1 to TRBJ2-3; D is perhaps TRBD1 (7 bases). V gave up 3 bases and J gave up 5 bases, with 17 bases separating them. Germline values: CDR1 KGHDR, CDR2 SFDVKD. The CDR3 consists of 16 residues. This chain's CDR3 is CATSDPGGIRGDTQYF. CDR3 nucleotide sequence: TGTGCCACCAGTGATCCAGGGGGGATTCGAGGAGATACGCAGTATTTT.

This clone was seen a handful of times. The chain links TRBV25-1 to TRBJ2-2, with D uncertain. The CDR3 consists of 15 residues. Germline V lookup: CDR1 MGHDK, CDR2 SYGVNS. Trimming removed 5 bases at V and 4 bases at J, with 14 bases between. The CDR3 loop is CASSSLLLPTGELFF. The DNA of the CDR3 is TGTGCCAGCAGTTCACTACTTCTACCCACCGGGGAGCTGTTTTTT.

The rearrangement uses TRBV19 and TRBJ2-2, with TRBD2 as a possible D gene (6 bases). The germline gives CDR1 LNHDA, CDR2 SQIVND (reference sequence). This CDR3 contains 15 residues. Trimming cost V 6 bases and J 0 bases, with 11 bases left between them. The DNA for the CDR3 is TGTGCCAGTAGGGCGGGGCAGACGAACACCGGGGAGCTGTTTTTT. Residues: CASRAGQTNTGELFF.

Written as DNA, the CDR3 is TGCGCCAGCAGTGGACAGACAGATAATTCACCCCTCCACTTT. Its translation: CASSGQTDNSPLHF. This rearrangement joins TRBV10-2 to TRBJ1-6, with a possible D match to TRBD1 (5 bases). Germline V lookup: CDR1 WSHSY, CDR2 SAAADI. V lost 4 bases and J 5 bases, leaving 9 bases between the germline ends. The CDR3 is 14 amino acids.

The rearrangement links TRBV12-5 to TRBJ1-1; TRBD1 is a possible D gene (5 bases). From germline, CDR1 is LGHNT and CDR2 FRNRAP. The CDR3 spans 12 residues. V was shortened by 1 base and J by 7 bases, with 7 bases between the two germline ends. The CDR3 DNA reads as TGTGCTAGTGGTTTGGAACAGGTTGAAGCTTTCTTT. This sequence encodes CASGLEQVEAFF.

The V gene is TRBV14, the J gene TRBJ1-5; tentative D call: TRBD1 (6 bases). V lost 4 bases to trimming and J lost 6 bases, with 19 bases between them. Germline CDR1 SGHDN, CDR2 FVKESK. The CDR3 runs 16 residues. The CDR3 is CASSPGGQGTGQPQHF. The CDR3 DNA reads TGTGCCAGCAGCCCCGGGGGGCAGGGTACAGGTCAGCCCCAGCATTTT.

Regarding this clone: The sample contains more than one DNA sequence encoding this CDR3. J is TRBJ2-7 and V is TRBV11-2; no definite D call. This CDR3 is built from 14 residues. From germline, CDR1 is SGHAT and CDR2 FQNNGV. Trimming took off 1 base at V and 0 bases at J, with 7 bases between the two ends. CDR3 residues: CASSLGGSSYEQYF. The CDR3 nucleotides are TGTGCCAGCAGCTTAGGCGGAAGCTCCTACGAGCAGTACTTC.

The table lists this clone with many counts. This CDR3 reads CSVEMGGSGANVLTF. In DNA, the CDR3 is TGCAGCGTTGAAATGGGGGGCTCTGGGGCCAACGTCCTGACTTTC. The rearrangement joins TRBV29-1 to TRBJ2-6; TRBD2 is a possible D gene (6 bases). This CDR3 has 15 residues. Trimming removed 2 bases at V and 0 bases at J, with 8 bases between. CDR1 SQVTM and CDR2 ANQGSEA come from the germline V gene. Full variable domain (rest looked up from reference TRBV29-1 and TRBJ2-6): SAVISQKPSRDICQRGTSLTIQCQVDSQVTMMFWYRQQPGQSLTLIATANQGSEATYESGFVIDKFPISRPNLTFSTLTVSNMSPEDSSIYLCSVEMGGSGANVLTFGAGSRLTVL.

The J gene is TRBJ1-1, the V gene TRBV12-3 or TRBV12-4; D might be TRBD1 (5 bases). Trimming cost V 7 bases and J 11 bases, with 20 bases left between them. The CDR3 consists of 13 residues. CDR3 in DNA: TGTGCCAGCACCCCAGGGCAATCCTCTCGGGCTTTCTTT. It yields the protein CASTPGQSSRAFF.

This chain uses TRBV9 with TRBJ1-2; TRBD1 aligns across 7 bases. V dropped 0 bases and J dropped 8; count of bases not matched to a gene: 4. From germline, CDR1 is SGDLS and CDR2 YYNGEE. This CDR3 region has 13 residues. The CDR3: CASSVGRQGGYTF. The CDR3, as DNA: TGTGCCAGCAGCGTAGGAAGACAGGGAGGCTACACCTTC.

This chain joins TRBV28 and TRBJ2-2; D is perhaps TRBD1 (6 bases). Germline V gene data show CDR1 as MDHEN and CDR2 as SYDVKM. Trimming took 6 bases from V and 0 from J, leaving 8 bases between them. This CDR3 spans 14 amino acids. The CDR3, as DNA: TGTGCCAGCAGCCGGACAGCGAACACCGGGGAGCTGTTTTTT. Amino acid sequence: CASSRTANTGELFF.

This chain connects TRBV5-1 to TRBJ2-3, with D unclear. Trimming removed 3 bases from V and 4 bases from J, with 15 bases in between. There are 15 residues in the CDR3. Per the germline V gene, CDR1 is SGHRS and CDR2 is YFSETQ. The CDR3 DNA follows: TGCGCCAGCAGCTCGCTAGGATTAATGTCAGATACGCAGTATTTT. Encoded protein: CASSSLGLMSDTQYF.

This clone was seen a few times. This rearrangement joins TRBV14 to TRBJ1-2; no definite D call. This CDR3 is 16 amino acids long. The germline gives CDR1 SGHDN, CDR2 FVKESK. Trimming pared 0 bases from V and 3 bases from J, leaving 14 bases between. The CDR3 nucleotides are TGTGCCAGCAGCCAAGATAGATTTGGGCCTTACTATGGCTACACCTTC. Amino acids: CASSQDRFGPYYGYTF.

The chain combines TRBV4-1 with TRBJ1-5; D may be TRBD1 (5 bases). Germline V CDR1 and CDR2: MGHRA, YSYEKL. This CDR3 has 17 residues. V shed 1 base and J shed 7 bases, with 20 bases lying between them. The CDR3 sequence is CASSQGAAGPREQPQHF. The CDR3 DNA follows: TGCGCCAGCAGCCAAGGGGCCGCGGGGCCGAGAGAGCAGCCCCAGCATTTT.

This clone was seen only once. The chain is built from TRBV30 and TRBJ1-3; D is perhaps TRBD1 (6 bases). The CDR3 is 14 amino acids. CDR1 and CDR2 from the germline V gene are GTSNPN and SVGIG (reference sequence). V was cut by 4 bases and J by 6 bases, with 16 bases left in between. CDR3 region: CAWTPGQLLNTIYF. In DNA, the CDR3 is TGTGCCTGGACTCCGGGACAACTCCTAAACACCATATATTTT.

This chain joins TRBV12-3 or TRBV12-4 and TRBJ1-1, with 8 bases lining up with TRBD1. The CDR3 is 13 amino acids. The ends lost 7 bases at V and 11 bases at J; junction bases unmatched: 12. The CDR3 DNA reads TGTGCCAGCACCTTCCAGGGGGCGCGGGACGCTTTCTTT. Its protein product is CASTFQGARDAFF.

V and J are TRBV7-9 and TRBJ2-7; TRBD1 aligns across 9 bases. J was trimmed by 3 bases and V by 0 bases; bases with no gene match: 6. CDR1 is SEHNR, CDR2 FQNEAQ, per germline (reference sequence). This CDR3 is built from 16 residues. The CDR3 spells CASSLAGTGSRYEQYF. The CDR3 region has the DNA TGTGCCAGCAGCTTAGCGGGGACAGGGTCCCGCTACGAGCAGTACTTC.

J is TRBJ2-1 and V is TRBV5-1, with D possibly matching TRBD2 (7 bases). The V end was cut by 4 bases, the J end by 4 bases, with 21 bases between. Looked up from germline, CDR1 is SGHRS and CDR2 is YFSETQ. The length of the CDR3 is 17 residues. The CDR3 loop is CASSLFLGGGGYNEQFF. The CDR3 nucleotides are TGCGCCAGCAGCCTTTTTCTAGGGGGAGGGGGATACAATGAGCAGTTCTTC.

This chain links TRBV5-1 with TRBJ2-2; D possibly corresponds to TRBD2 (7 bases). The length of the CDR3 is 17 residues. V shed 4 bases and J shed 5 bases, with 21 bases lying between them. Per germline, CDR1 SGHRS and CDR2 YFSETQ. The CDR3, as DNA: TGCGCCAGCAGCCTTTGGCCTACAGGGAGGGGAACCGGGGAGCTGTTTTTT. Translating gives CASSLWPTGRGTGELFF.

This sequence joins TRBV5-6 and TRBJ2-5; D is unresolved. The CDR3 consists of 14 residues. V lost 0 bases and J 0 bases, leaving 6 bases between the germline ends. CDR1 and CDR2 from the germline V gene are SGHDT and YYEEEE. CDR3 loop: CASSLGAYQETQYF. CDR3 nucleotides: TGTGCCAGCAGCTTGGGGGCGTACCAAGAGACCCAGTACTTC. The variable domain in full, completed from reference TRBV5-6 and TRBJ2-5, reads DAGVTQSPTHLIKTRGQQVTLRCSPKSGHDTVSWYQQALGQGPQFIFQYYEEEERQRGNFPDRFSGHQFPNYSSELNVNALLLGDSALYLCASSLGAYQETQYFGPGTRLLVL.

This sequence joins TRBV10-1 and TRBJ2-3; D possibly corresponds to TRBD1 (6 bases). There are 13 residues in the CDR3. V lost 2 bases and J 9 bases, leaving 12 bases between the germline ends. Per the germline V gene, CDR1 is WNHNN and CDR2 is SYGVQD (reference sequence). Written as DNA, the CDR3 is TGCGCCAGCAGTGAGACCCGACAGGAAACGCAGTATTTT. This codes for CASSETRQETQYF.

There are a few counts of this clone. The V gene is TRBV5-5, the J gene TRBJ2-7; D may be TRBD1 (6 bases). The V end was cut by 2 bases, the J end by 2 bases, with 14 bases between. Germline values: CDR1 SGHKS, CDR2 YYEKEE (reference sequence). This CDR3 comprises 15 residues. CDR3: CASSFDGQGPYEQYF. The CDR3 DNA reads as TGTGCCAGCAGCTTCGATGGGCAGGGGCCCTACGAGCAGTACTTC.

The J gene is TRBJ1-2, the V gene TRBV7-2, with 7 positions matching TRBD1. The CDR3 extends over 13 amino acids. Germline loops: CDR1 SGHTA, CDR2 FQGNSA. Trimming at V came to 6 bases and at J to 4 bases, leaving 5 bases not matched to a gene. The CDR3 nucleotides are TGTGCCAGCAGTAGGGACAGCGGCTATGGCTACACCTTC. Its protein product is CASSRDSGYGYTF.

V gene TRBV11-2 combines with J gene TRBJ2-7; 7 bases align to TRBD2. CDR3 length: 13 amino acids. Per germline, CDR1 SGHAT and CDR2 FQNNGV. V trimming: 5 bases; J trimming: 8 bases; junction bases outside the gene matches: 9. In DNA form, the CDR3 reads TGTGCCAGCAGCCCCGGGACTATTGCCAAGCAGTACTTC. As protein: CASSPGTIAKQYF.

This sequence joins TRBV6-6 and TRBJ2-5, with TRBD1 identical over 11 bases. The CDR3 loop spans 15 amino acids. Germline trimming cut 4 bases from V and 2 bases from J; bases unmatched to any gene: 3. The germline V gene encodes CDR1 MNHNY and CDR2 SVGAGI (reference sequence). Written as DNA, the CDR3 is TGTGCCAGCAGTTTGGACAGGGGGCGGCAAGAGACCCAGTACTTC. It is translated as CASSLDRGRQETQYF.

The DNA of the CDR3 is TGTGCCAGCAGAGGACAGACCTATAATTCACCCCTCCACTTT. This codes for CASRGQTYNSPLHF. The chain joins TRBV6-5 to TRBJ1-6; possibly TRBD1 for D (6 bases). Trimming pared 6 bases from V and 2 bases from J, leaving 8 bases between. Germline CDR1 reads MNHEY; CDR2 reads SVGAGI. CDR3 length equals 14 residues.

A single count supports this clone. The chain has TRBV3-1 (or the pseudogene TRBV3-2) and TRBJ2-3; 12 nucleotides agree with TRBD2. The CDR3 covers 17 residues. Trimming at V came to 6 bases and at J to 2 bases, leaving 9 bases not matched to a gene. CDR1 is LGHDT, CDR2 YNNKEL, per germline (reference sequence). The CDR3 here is CASSQLTSGGYTDTQYF. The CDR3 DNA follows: TGTGCCAGCAGTCAACTGACTAGCGGGGGCTACACAGATACGCAGTATTTT.

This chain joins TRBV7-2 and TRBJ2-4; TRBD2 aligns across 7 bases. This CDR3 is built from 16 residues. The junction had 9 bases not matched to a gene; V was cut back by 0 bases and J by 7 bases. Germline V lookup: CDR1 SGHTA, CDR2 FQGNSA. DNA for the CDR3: TGTGCCAGCAGCTTAGCCCTGGGAGGGTTGTTGAACATTCAGTACTTC. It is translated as CASSLALGGLLNIQYF. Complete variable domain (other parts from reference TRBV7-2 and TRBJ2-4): GAGVSQSPSNKVTEKGKDVELRCDPISGHTALYWYRQSLGQGLEFLIYFQGNSAPDKSGLPSDRFSAERTGGSVSTLTIQRTQQEDSAVYLCASSLALGGLLNIQYFGAGTRLSVL.

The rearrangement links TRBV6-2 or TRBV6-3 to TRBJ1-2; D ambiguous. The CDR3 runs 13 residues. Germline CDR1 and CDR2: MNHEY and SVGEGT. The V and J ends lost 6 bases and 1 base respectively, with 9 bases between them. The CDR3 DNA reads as TGTGCCAGCAGCCCGACACGTAACTATGGCTACACCTTC. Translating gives CASSPTRNYGYTF.

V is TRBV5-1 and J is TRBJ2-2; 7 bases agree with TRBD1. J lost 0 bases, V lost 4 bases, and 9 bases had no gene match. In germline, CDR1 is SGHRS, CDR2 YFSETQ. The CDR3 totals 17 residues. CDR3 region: CASSTFPTGTNTGELFF. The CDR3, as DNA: TGCGCCAGCAGCACCTTCCCGACAGGGACGAACACCGGGGAGCTGTTTTTT.